This T cell receptor beta chain was identified in a study of molecular identifiers for immune sequencing clone quantification. V was trimmed by 2 bases and J by 5 bases, leaving 6 bases between them. This CDR3 is 12 amino acids long. Germline-derived CDR1 and CDR2 are MNHEY and SVGAGI. Naive CD8 T cells were picked out by sorting for CD8+CD4-CCR7+CD45RA+. This clonotype was observed at least ten times. Methods described previously, with TCR primers listed, were used for bulk TCR libraries. Using its own MiXCR run on the PCR reads, TCRdb lists one record per CDR3 protein. This repertoire shows approximately 500,000 distinct CDR3 sequences, about 20% found once; its top ten account for 0.7% to 1%.

This clonotype originated in a human donor in good health. Some libraries in this study had Jurkat cell RNA spiked in. The chain carries TRBV6-5 and TRBJ2-5; D ambiguous. The sample taken for sequencing was naive CD8+ T cells from blood, with Jurkat cell RNA spiked in. Subset meaning: FACS-sorted CD8+CD4-CCR7+CD45RA+ naive T cells. The CDR3 region has the DNA TGTGCCAGCAGTTACGGAGAGGAGACCCAGTACTTC. This gives the protein CASSYGEETQYF.